These 16 T cell receptor beta chains were sequenced from one sample in a study of blood T cells in healthy people across ages. A second PCR, run for about 7 to 11 cycles, used a sample-barcoded 5' primer plus a J-beta primer mix. Using its own MiXCR run on the 5' RACE reads, TCRdb lists one record per CDR3 protein. The table shows about 930,000 distinct CDR3 sequences, with under 35% occurring only once. This sample also appeared in a second study, on T cells of mothers and their children.

The material sequenced was blood. All receptors come from a woman aged 40 to 49 in good health.

The chain couples TRBV5-1 to TRBJ2-5; D not certain. From germline, CDR1 is SGHRS and CDR2 YFSETQ. The CDR3 covers 12 residues. Trimming shortened V by 4 bases and J by 5 bases, and 9 bases separated the two germline ends. The chain's CDR3 is CASSDPPETQYF. CDR3 nucleotides: TGCGCCAGCAGCGACCCCCCGGAGACCCAGTACTTC. The whole variable domain, remainder taken from reference TRBV5-1 and TRBJ2-5, is KAGVTQTPRYLIKTRGQQVTLSCSPISGHRSVSWYQQTPGQGLQFLFEYFSETQRNKGNFPGRFSGRQFSNSRSEMNVSTLELGDSALYLCASSDPPETQYFGPGTRLLVL.

The chain links TRBV20-1 to TRBJ1-2; D might be TRBD1 (5 bases). Germline loops: CDR1 DFQATT, CDR2 SNEGSKA (reference sequence). This CDR3 is built from 18 residues. Trimming took off 5 bases at V and 4 bases at J, with 29 bases between the two ends. CDR3 in amino acids: CSALPAVAWGETFYGYTF. The CDR3 bases are TGCAGTGCTCTTCCGGCTGTGGCGTGGGGGGAGACCTTCTATGGCTACACCTTC.

This clonotype came up many times. The chain uses TRBV28 and TRBJ2-1, with D maybe TRBD1 (6 bases). This CDR3 is 14 amino acids long. Looked up from germline, CDR1 is MDHEN and CDR2 is SYDVKM. V was pared by 3 bases and J by 5 bases, with 11 bases between. The CDR3 DNA reads TGTGCCAGCAGTTTTTGGACAGATAACAATGAGCAGTTCTTC. It encodes CASSFWTDNNEQFF. The variable domain in full, with the rest retrieved from reference TRBV28 and TRBJ2-1, is DVKVTQSSRYLVKRTGEKVFLECVQDMDHENMFWYRQDPGLGLRLIYFSYDVKMKEKGDIPEGYSVSREKKERFSLILESASTNQTSMYLCASSFWTDNNEQFFGPGTRLTVL.

The count of this clonotype is one. This rearrangement joins TRBV6-6 to TRBJ1-4; 7 bases fit TRBD1. V dropped 6 bases and J dropped 8; count of bases not matched to a gene: 18. Germline loops: CDR1 MNHNY, CDR2 SVGAGI (reference sequence). CDR3 length: 17 amino acids. The CDR3 reads CASRRRQGISTGEKLFF. CDR3 DNA: TGTGCCAGCAGGCGTAGACAGGGAATCTCGACAGGGGAAAAACTGTTTTTT.

The sample holds a few counts of this clonotype. This chain joins TRBV7-9 and TRBJ2-1; TRBD2 agrees at 10 bases. Trimming removed 11 bases from V and 6 bases from J; junction bases left unmatched: 10. Germline V CDR1 and CDR2: SEHNR, FQNEAQ (reference sequence). This CDR3 is built from 14 residues. The CDR3 region has the DNA TGTGCCTCCGAACCGGGACTAGCGATCAATGAGCAGTTCTTC. Protein product: CASEPGLAINEQFF.

The sample holds many counts of this clonotype. This chain uses TRBV6-4 with TRBJ2-1, with TRBD2 identical over 7 bases. CDR3 length: 16 residues. The trim removed 0 bases at V and 2 bases at J, leaving 4 bases unmatched. The germline V gene encodes CDR1 MRHNA and CDR2 SNTAGT. CDR3 DNA: TGTGCCAGCAGTGACTCCGGCGGGAGTCCCTACAATGAGCAGTTCTTC. It encodes CASSDSGGSPYNEQFF.

This clonotype was seen repeatedly, ten times or more. The rearrangement uses TRBV7-2 and TRBJ2-7, with D possibly being TRBD2 (6 bases). The CDR3 sequence is 14 residues long. V lost 4 bases and J lost 4, with 14 bases in between. Germline CDR1 reads SGHTA; CDR2 reads FQGNSA. CDR3 bases: TGTGCCAGCAGCTCACACGGGGGAGAATACGAGCAGTACTTC. Its protein product is CASSSHGGEYEQYF.

This clonotype was counted a few times. This chain connects TRBV7-8 to TRBJ1-2; maybe TRBD1 (6 bases). CDR3 length: 15 amino acids. CDR1 is SGHVS, CDR2 FQNEAQ, per germline. The V end was cut by 0 bases, the J end by 5 bases, with 13 bases between. CDR3 nucleotide sequence: TGTGCCAGCAGCTTAGCGTTGGGCCAGGGGTATGGCTACACCTTC. This gives the protein CASSLALGQGYGYTF.

Turning to this clonotype: One junction end disagrees with the germline gene, perhaps due to a read error. The rearrangement uses TRBV11-2 and TRBJ1-2, with D maybe TRBD1 (5 bases). The CDR3 consists of 14 residues. CDR1 is SGHAT and CDR2 is FQNNGV in the germline V gene. The CDR3 loop reads CAGSSGPLSYGYTF. CDR3 DNA sequence: TGTGCCGGCAGCTCGGGACCCTTGAGCTATGGCTACACCTTC.

The chain couples TRBV2 to TRBJ2-3, with D perhaps TRBD1 (5 bases). Germline loops: CDR1 SNHLY, CDR2 FYNNEI. V was pared by 0 bases and J by 2 bases, with 9 bases between. This CDR3 has 15 residues. CDR3 sequence: CASSEAGHPTDTQYF. In nucleotides, the CDR3 is TGTGCCAGCAGTGAAGCTGGACACCCCACAGATACGCAGTATTTT.

This clonotype was recorded many times. The chain uses TRBV7-9 and TRBJ2-1; TRBD2 matches at 11 bases. The CDR3 has 17 amino acids. The trim removed 3 bases at V and 7 bases at J, leaving 11 bases unmatched. Germline values: CDR1 SEHNR, CDR2 FQNEAQ (reference sequence). The CDR3 DNA follows: TGTGCCAGCAGCTTCGGACTAGCGGGTAACCGGGGTAATGAGCAGTTCTTC. It yields the protein CASSFGLAGNRGNEQFF.

The chain has TRBV18 and TRBJ1-2; D is undetermined. V was shortened by 3 bases and J by 0 bases, with 8 bases between the two germline ends. Per germline, CDR1 KGHSH and CDR2 LQKENI. The CDR3 consists of 14 residues. CDR3 nucleotides: TGTGCCAGCTCACCCCAGAAAGCTAACTATGGCTACACCTTC. It translates to CASSPQKANYGYTF.

Concerning this clonotype itself: This may stem from a read error, because a much larger clone lies one nucleotide away. The rearrangement links TRBV4-3 to TRBJ2-6; TRBD1 matches at 8 bases. The germline gives CDR1 LGHNA, CDR2 YSLEER. The CDR3 is 16 amino acids. The CDR3: CAGSDRTGSGANVLTF. The CDR3 coding sequence is TGCGCCGGCAGCGATCGGACAGGGTCTGGGGCCAACGTCCTGACTTTC.

The chain carries TRBV7-9 and TRBJ2-1, with 8 bases matching TRBD2. There are 14 residues in the CDR3. V lost 5 bases, J lost 4 bases, and 4 bases stayed unmatched. Germline CDR1 SEHNR, CDR2 FQNEAQ (reference sequence). For the CDR3, the DNA is TGTGCCAGCAGCAAACTAGCGGATTACAATGAGCAGTTCTTC. It is translated as CASSKLADYNEQFF.

This clonotype was counted only a few times. The chain recombines TRBV7-9 with TRBJ2-1; the match to TRBD2 covers 9 bases. Germline V gene lookup returns CDR1 SEHNR and CDR2 FQNEAQ (reference sequence). The CDR3 is 15 residues long. Trimming cost V 5 bases and J 10 bases; bases outside gene matches: 12. The CDR3 is CASSHPVSGGVEQFF. The CDR3 DNA follows: TGTGCCAGCAGCCACCCAGTTAGCGGGGGAGTCGAGCAGTTCTTC.

This clonotype was seen a handful of times. The genes are TRBV4-2 and TRBJ1-6, with 8 bases lining up with TRBD1. Germline V CDR1 and CDR2: LGHNA, YNFKEQ. J gave up 6 bases and V 0 bases, and 1 base lay outside the gene matches. The CDR3 has 15 amino acids. CDR3 residues: CASSQEQGGNSPLHF. The CDR3 nucleotides are TGTGCCAGCAGCCAAGAACAGGGGGGTAATTCACCCCTCCACTTT.